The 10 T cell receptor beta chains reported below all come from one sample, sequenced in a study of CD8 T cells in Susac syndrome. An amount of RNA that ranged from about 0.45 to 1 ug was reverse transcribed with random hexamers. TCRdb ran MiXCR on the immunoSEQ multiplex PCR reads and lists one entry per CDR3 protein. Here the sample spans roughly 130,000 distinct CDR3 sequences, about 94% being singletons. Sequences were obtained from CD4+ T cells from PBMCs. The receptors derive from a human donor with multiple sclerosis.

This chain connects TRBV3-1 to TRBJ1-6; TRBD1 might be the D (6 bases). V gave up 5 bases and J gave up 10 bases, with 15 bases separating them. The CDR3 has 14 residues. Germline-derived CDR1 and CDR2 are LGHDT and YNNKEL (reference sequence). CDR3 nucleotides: TGTGCCAGCAGCGAGAGGGGGTGGGAGTCACCCCTCCACTTT. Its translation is CASSERGWESPLHF.

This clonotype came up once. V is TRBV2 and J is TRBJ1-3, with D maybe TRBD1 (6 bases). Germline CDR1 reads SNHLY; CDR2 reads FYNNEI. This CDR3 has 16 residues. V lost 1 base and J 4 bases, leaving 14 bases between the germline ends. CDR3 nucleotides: TGTGCCAGCAGTGAAGGAGGAGGGGGTCTCGGAAACACCATATATTTT. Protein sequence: CASSEGGGGLGNTIYF.

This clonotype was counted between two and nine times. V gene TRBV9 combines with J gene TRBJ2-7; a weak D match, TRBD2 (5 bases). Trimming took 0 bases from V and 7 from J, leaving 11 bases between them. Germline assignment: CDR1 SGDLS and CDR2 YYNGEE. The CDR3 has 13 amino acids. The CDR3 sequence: CASSVDSGGEQYF. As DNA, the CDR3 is TGTGCCAGCAGCGTAGATTCCGGCGGGGAGCAGTACTTC.

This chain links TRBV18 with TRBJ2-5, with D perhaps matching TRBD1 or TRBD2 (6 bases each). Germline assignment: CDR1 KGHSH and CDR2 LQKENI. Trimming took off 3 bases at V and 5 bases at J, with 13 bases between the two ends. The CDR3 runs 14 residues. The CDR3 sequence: CASSPEGQGETQYF. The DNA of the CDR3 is TGTGCCAGCTCACCGGAGGGGCAGGGGGAGACCCAGTACTTC.

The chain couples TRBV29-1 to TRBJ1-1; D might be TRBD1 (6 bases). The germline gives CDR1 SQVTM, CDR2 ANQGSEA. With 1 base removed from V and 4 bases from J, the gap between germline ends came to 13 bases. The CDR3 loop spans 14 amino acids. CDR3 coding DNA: TGCAGCGTTGAAGTGGCAGGGGTGAGCACTGAAGCTTTCTTT. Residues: CSVEVAGVSTEAFF.

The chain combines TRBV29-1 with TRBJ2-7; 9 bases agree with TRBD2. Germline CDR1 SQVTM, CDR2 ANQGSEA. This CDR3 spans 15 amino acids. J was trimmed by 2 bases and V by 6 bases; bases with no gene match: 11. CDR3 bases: TGCAGCGTGGCGCCTAGCGGGGTTTATCCCTACGAGCAGTACTTC. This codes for CSVAPSGVYPYEQYF.

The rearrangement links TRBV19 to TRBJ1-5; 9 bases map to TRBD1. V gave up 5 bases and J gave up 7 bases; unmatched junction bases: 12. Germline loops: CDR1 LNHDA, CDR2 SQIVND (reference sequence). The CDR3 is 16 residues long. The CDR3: CASSPRQGVTGQPQHF. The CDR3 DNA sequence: TGTGCCAGTAGTCCCCGACAGGGGGTAACAGGGCAGCCCCAGCATTTT.

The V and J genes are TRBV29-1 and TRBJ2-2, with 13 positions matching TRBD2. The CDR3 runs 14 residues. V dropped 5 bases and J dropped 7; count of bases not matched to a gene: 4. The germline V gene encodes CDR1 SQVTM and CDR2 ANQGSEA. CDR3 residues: CSVRLAGGGGELFF. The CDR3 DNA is TGCAGCGTTAGACTAGCGGGAGGTGGCGGGGAGCTGTTTTTT.

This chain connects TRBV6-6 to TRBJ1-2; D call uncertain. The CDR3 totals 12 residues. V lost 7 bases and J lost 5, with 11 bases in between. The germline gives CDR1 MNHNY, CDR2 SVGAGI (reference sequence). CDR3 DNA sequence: TGTGCCAGCACCCCCGACCCGTATGGCTACACCTTC. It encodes CASTPDPYGYTF.

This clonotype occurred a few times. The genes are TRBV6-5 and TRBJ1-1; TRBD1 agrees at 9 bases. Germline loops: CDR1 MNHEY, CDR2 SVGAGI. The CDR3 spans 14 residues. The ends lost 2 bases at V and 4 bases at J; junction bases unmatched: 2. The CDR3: CASSYTGGGTEAFF. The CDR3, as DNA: TGTGCCAGCAGTTACACAGGGGGCGGCACTGAAGCTTTCTTT.